This T cell receptor beta chain was captured by sequencing in a study of T cell changes during pregnancy in multiple sclerosis. Germline V gene lookup returns CDR1 KGHSH and CDR2 LQKENI. V lost 5 bases and J lost 5, with 18 bases in between. This CDR3 contains 15 residues. Generated by immunoSEQ multiplex PCR, the TCRdb table keeps only in-frame clones and is missing some. The profile shows tens of thousands of clones, around 90% of them singletons. This chain joins TRBV18 and TRBJ2-5, with D maybe TRBD2 (5 bases). This TCR derives from a female donor with multiple sclerosis, enrolled in a pregnancy study. Material: CD4+ T cells from peripheral blood mononuclear cells, obtained in the second trimester of pregnancy. This chain's CDR3 is CASSSQLVRGETQYF. The DNA of the CDR3 is TGTGCCAGCTCATCACAACTCGTGCGAGGGGAGACCCAGTACTTC.